These 27 T cell receptor beta chains were all obtained from the same sample, sequenced in a study of patients and donors after allogeneic stem cell transplantation. TCRdb called the RT-PCR reads again in MiXCR, with one record for every CDR3 protein. The sample lists around 150,000 distinct CDR3 sequences; approximately 30% were seen once. Sequencing was done on a sample of blood, either unsorted or a sorted T cell fraction (not recorded which). The receptor set was obtained from a human donor who was either an allogeneic HSCT recipient or a stem cell or donor lymphocyte infusion donor (not recorded which). It is not recorded whose cells these are; they may come from a transplant donor.

This clonotype has only a few counts. The chain recombines TRBV16 with TRBJ1-5, with D possibly TRBD1 on 5 matching bases. Trimming removed 0 bases from V and 4 bases from J, with 13 bases in between. Germline CDR1 and CDR2: KGHSY and FQNENV. The CDR3 length is 16 residues. The CDR3 DNA sequence: TGTGCCAGCAGCCAATCAGGGGTCAGGGTGAATCAGCCCCAGCATTTT. Protein sequence: CASSQSGVRVNQPQHF. The whole variable domain, remainder taken from reference TRBV16 and TRBJ1-5, is GEEVAQTPKHLVRGEGQKAKLYCAPIKGHSYVFWYQQVLKNEFKFLISFQNENVFDETGMPKERFSAKCLPNSPCSLEIQATKLEDSAVYFCASSQSGVRVNQPQHFGDGTRLSIL.

This clonotype was seen many times. This chain links TRBV25-1 with TRBJ2-2; 7 bases align to TRBD1. V gave up 3 bases and J gave up 1 base; unmatched junction bases: 8. CDR3 length: 17 amino acids. CDR1 is MGHDK and CDR2 is SYGVNS in the germline V gene. CDR3 residues: CASSDTRTGVNTGELFF. The CDR3 nucleotides read TGTGCCAGCAGTGATACCCGCACAGGGGTGAACACCGGGGAGCTGTTTTTT. The variable domain in full, completed from reference TRBV25-1 and TRBJ2-2, reads EADIYQTPRYLVIGTGKKITLECSQTMGHDKMYWYQQDPGMELHLIHYSYGVNSTEKGDLSSESTVSRIRTEHFPLTLESARPSHTSQYLCASSDTRTGVNTGELFFGEGSRLTVL.

The chain uses TRBV7-8 and TRBJ1-2; no reliable D call. The V end was cut by 2 bases, the J end by 5 bases, with 15 bases between. The CDR3 consists of 15 residues. The germline CDR1 and CDR2 sequences are SGHVS and FQNEAQ. CDR3 nucleotide sequence: TGTGCCAGCAGCTTAAAGACCCGGGGAGGGTATGGCTACACCTTC. This encodes CASSLKTRGGYGYTF.

This clonotype was seen more than once but under ten times. The V and J genes are TRBV29-1 and TRBJ1-2; weak D call: TRBD1 (5 bases). CDR1 is SQVTM, CDR2 ANQGSEA, per germline. V was clipped by 4 bases and J by 7 bases, with 19 bases between them. The CDR3 runs 14 residues. The CDR3 spells CSVGGAGILSGYTF. As DNA, the CDR3 is TGCAGCGTTGGCGGGGCGGGCATACTGAGTGGCTACACCTTC. The variable domain in full, with the rest retrieved from reference TRBV29-1 and TRBJ1-2, is SAVISQKPSRDICQRGTSLTIQCQVDSQVTMMFWYRQQPGQSLTLIATANQGSEATYESGFVIDKFPISRPNLTFSTLTVSNMSPEDSSIYLCSVGGAGILSGYTFGSGTRLTVV.

The chain couples TRBV12-3 or TRBV12-4 to TRBJ2-3; D unclear. Trimming took off 5 bases at V and 0 bases at J, with 15 bases between the two ends. CDR3 length: 16 residues. The CDR3 DNA is TGTGCCAGCAGTCCCCGTGGGCCGTCCAGCACAGATACGCAGTATTTT. This gives the protein CASSPRGPSSTDTQYF.

This clonotype was counted only a few times. This chain connects TRBV20-1 to TRBJ1-2; D not resolved. V gave up 3 bases and J gave up 3 bases, with 14 bases separating them. Germline values: CDR1 DFQATT, CDR2 SNEGSKA (reference sequence). The CDR3 consists of 14 residues. The CDR3 sequence is CSARVRGSYYGYTF. The CDR3 bases are TGCAGTGCTAGGGTCCGGGGTTCCTACTATGGCTACACCTTC.

V usage is TRBV5-1 and J usage is TRBJ2-3; a possible D gene is TRBD1 (6 bases). The germline V gene encodes CDR1 SGHRS and CDR2 YFSETQ. CDR3 length equals 14 residues. V lost 6 bases, J lost 6 bases, and 17 bases lay in between. The CDR3 DNA follows: TGCGCCAGCATACGGACAGTCCCAGGGGATACGCAGTATTTT. This translates into CASIRTVPGDTQYF.

This chain connects TRBV7-2 to TRBJ1-3; D unclear. With 3 bases removed from V and 2 bases from J, the gap between germline ends came to 11 bases. The germline V gene encodes CDR1 SGHTA and CDR2 FQGNSA. The CDR3 length is 15 residues. The CDR3 DNA reads as TGTGCCAGCAGCTTTCAAGTCGTGGCTGGAAACACCATATATTTT. Its protein is CASSFQVVAGNTIYF.

The sample holds a few counts of this clonotype. The chain carries TRBV5-1 and TRBJ2-3; 8 bases match TRBD1. This CDR3 comprises 12 residues. V shed 5 bases, J shed 4 bases, and the junction held 0 bases outside the gene matches. Per the germline V gene, CDR1 is SGHRS and CDR2 is YFSETQ. CDR3: CASRQGADTQYF. The DNA of the CDR3 is TGCGCCAGCAGACAGGGGGCAGATACGCAGTATTTT.

This clonotype was counted between two and nine times. The CDR3 loop is CASSNRVISGNTIYF. The CDR3 DNA follows: TGTGCCAGCAGTAATAGAGTCATCTCTGGAAACACCATATATTTT. V is TRBV7-9 and J is TRBJ1-3; unclear D gene. V was cut by 6 bases and J by 0 bases, with 12 bases left in between. The CDR3 is 15 residues long. Germline lookup yields CDR1 SEHNR and CDR2 FQNEAQ (reference sequence).

CDR3 DNA: TGTGCCAGCAGTCACCGGGGCCGACTAGGATTCCAAGAGACCCAGTACTTC. Its translation: CASSHRGRLGFQETQYF. V gene TRBV6-2 or TRBV6-3 combines with J gene TRBJ2-5; D might be TRBD2 (6 bases). V dropped 5 bases and J dropped 1 base, with 20 bases sitting between them. The CDR3 totals 17 residues. Germline CDR1 and CDR2: MNHEY and SVGEGT.

The table lists this clonotype with a few counts. This chain joins TRBV2 and TRBJ2-5, with a possible D match to TRBD2 (5 bases). The CDR3 extends over 14 amino acids. Germline values: CDR1 SNHLY, CDR2 FYNNEI. The ends were cut back, 7 bases at V and 5 bases at J, with 17 bases in the middle. CDR3 protein: CASIGLGVTETQYF. The CDR3, as DNA: TGTGCCAGCATAGGACTTGGAGTGACTGAGACCCAGTACTTC.

V and J are TRBV2 and TRBJ1-4, with D possibly matching TRBD1 (5 bases). V lost 7 bases and J lost 14, with 23 bases in between. The CDR3 loop spans 14 amino acids. Germline loops: CDR1 SNHLY, CDR2 FYNNEI. The CDR3 nucleotides read TGTGCCAGCACTACGGGACTCATTATGAAAGGGCTGTTTTTT. Translated, it gives CASTTGLIMKGLFF.

This clonotype showed up many times. The chain uses TRBV5-1 and TRBJ1-1, with D unresolved. V was trimmed by 0 bases and J by 8 bases, leaving 11 bases between them. This CDR3 is built from 13 residues. CDR1 SGHRS and CDR2 YFSETQ come from the germline V gene. CDR3 nucleotide sequence: TGCGCCAGCAGCTTGGGTCGGTTTGGGGAAGCTTTCTTT. As protein: CASSLGRFGEAFF.

The rearrangement joins TRBV28 to TRBJ2-7; 9 positions agree with TRBD2. This CDR3 is 15 amino acids long. Germline loops: CDR1 MDHEN, CDR2 SYDVKM. J gave up 2 bases and V 2 bases, and 4 bases lay outside the gene matches. The CDR3 protein is CASSLGGRVTYEQYF. The CDR3 region has the DNA TGTGCCAGCAGTTTAGGCGGGAGGGTAACCTACGAGCAGTACTTC.

In this sample, this clonotype turned up many times. This rearrangement joins TRBV7-9 to TRBJ1-3, with D possibly TRBD1 on 6 matching bases. V dropped 8 bases and J dropped 0 bases, with 11 bases sitting between them. There are 14 residues in the CDR3. Germline V lookup: CDR1 SEHNR, CDR2 FQNEAQ (reference sequence). CDR3 DNA: TGTGCCAGCCCGACAGGCGCCTCTGGAAACACCATATATTTT. Its translation is CASPTGASGNTIYF.

Turning to this clonotype: An end of the junction does not agree with germline; a read error may underlie this. V and J are TRBV5-1 and TRBJ2-1, with 8 positions matching TRBD2. The CDR3 runs 15 residues. Germline loops: CDR1 SGHRS, CDR2 YFSETQ. The CDR3 DNA sequence: TGCGCCAGCAGTTCTAGGACTAGCTCCAACAATGAGCAGTTCTTC. Translation gives CASSSRTSSNNEQFF.

The chain combines TRBV7-6 with TRBJ1-1; unclear D gene. Trimming left V 5 bases short and J 4 bases short, with 14 bases between. CDR1 is SGHVS, CDR2 FNYEAQ, per germline. The CDR3 runs to 14 residues. CDR3 coding DNA: TGTGCCAGCAGCCCCCAGGATCCGGGCACTGAAGCTTTCTTT. It yields the protein CASSPQDPGTEAFF. Together with reference TRBV7-6 and TRBJ1-1, the CDR3 gives the full variable domain: GAGVSQSPRYKVTKRGQDVALRCDPISGHVSLYWYRQALGQGPEFLTYFNYEAQQDKSGLPNDRFSAERPEGSISTLTIQRTEQRDSAMYRCASSPQDPGTEAFFGQGTRLTVV.

The chain combines TRBV5-1 with TRBJ2-1, with TRBD1 as a possible D gene (5 bases). Germline CDR1 is SGHRS and CDR2 is YFSETQ. The CDR3 has 15 residues. With 1 base removed from V and 4 bases from J, the gap between germline ends came to 12 bases. The chain's CDR3 is CASSLKTVLYNEQFF. DNA of the CDR3: TGCGCCAGCAGCTTGAAGACAGTTCTATACAATGAGCAGTTCTTC.

The rearrangement uses TRBV7-2 and TRBJ2-3; D is unresolved. Germline CDR1 and CDR2: SGHTA and FQGNSA. The CDR3 extends over 16 amino acids. Deletions cut 3 bases from V and 2 bases from J, with 15 bases between. The CDR3 region is CASSFRHQDPTDTQYF. CDR3 nucleotides: TGTGCCAGCAGCTTCCGACACCAGGATCCCACAGATACGCAGTATTTT.

The chain is built from TRBV4-3 and TRBJ1-1, with 9 bases fitting TRBD1. Germline CDR1 is LGHNA and CDR2 is YSLEER. The trim removed 4 bases at V and 3 bases at J, leaving 6 bases unmatched. CDR3 length: 15 residues. For the CDR3, the DNA is TGCGCCAGCAGCCCGGACAGGGGAAGGGACACTGAAGCTTTCTTT. Its protein product is CASSPDRGRDTEAFF.

The gene calls are TRBV3-1 and TRBJ1-5; D gene uncertain. Germline V gene data show CDR1 as LGHDT and CDR2 as YNNKEL (reference sequence). This CDR3 has 14 amino acids. The V end lost 1 base, the J end lost 2 bases, and 6 bases lay between the germline ends. DNA of the CDR3: TGTGCCAGCAGCCAAGCACTTCGCAATCAGCCCCAGCATTTT. As protein: CASSQALRNQPQHF.

This chain links TRBV2 with TRBJ1-1; D gene ambiguous. Germline V gives CDR1 SNHLY, CDR2 FYNNEI. The V gene lost 9 bases and the J gene lost 0 bases, with 11 bases spanning the gap. The CDR3 spans 13 residues. This CDR3 is CARPWGMNTEAFF. CDR3 nucleotide sequence: TGTGCCAGACCTTGGGGTATGAACACTGAAGCTTTCTTT.

V gene TRBV3-1 combines with J gene TRBJ2-7, with D hard to call. Germline V gene data show CDR1 as LGHDT and CDR2 as YNNKEL (reference sequence). With 1 base removed from V and 0 bases from J, the gap between germline ends came to 7 bases. CDR3 length: 14 amino acids. CDR3 bases: TGTGCCAGCAGCCAAGCCGTTAGCTCCTACGAGCAGTACTTC. Residues: CASSQAVSSYEQYF.

This clonotype was picked up a small number of times. The chain has TRBV7-6 and TRBJ2-3; 9 nucleotides match TRBD2. CDR1 SGHVS and CDR2 FNYEAQ come from the germline V gene. Trimming at V came to 4 bases and at J to 2 bases, leaving 7 bases not matched to a gene. This CDR3 is 16 amino acids long. CDR3 coding DNA: TGTGCCAGCAGCTACAGAGCGGGAGGCCCCACAGATACGCAGTATTTT. It codes for CASSYRAGGPTDTQYF.

In this sample, this clonotype turned up a few times. The chain has TRBV5-1 and TRBJ2-1; D unclear. Trimming cost V 2 bases and J 0 bases, with 12 bases left between them. The CDR3 spans 16 residues. Per germline, CDR1 SGHRS and CDR2 YFSETQ. The CDR3 is CASSLPAHSSYNEQFF. The CDR3, as DNA: TGCGCCAGCAGCTTACCAGCGCACAGCTCCTACAATGAGCAGTTCTTC.

This chain connects TRBV7-9 to TRBJ1-2; D possibly corresponds to TRBD1 (6 bases). The CDR3 covers 15 residues. CDR1 is SEHNR and CDR2 is FQNEAQ in the germline V gene (reference sequence). V gave up 4 bases and J gave up 2 bases, with 14 bases separating them. For the CDR3, the DNA is TGTGCCAGCAGCTGGGGCAGGGGTGTAAACTATGGCTACACCTTC. It is translated as CASSWGRGVNYGYTF.